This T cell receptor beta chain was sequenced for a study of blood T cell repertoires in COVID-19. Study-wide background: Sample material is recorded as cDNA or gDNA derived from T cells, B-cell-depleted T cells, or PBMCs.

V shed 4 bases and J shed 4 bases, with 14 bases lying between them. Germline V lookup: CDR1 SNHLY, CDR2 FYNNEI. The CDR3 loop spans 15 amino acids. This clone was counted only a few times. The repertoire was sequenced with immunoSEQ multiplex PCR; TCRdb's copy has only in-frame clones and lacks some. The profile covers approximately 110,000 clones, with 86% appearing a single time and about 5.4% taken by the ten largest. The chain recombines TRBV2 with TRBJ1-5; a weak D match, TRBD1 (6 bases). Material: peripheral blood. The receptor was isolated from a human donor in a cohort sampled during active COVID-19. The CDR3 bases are TGTGCCAGCAGTGGACGGCCCCAGGGGAATCAGCCCCAGCATTTT. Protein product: CASSGRPQGNQPQHF.